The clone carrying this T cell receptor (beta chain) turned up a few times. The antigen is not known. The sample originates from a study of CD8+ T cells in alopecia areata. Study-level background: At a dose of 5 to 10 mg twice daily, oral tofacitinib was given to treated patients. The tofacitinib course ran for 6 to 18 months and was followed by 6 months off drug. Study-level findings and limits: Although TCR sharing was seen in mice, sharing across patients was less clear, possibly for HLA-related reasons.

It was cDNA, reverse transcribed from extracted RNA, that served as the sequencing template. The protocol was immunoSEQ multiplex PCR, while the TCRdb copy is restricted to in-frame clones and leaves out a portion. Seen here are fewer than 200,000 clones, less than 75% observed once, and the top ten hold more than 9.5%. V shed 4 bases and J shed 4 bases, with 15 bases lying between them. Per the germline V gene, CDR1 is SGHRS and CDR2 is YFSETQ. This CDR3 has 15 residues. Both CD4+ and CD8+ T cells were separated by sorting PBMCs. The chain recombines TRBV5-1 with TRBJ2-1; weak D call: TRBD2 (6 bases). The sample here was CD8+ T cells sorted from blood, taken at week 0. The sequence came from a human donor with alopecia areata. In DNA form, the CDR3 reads TGCGCCAGCAGCCCCCCGCGGGGACCATACAATGAGCAGTTCTTC. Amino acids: CASSPPRGPYNEQFF. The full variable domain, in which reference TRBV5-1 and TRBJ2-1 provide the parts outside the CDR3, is KAGVTQTPRYLIKTRGQQVTLSCSPISGHRSVSWYQQTPGQGLQFLFEYFSETQRNKGNFPGRFSGRQFSNSRSEMNVSTLELGDSALYLCASSPPRGPYNEQFFGPGTRLTVL.